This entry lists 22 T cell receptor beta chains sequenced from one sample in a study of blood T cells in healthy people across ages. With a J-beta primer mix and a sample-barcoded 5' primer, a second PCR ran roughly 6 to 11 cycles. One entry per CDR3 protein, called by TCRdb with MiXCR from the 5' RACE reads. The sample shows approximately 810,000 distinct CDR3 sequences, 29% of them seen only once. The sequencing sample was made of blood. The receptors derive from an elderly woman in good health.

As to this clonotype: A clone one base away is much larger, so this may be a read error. The DNA for the CDR3 is TGTGCCAGCGGTTACCCGGGACTAGCGGGGGTCTACAATGAGCAGTTCTTC. Translated, it gives CASGYPGLAGVYNEQFF. This chain uses TRBV6-2 or TRBV6-3 with TRBJ2-1; 14 bases agree with TRBD2. The CDR3 length is 17 residues. Germline CDR1 and CDR2: MNHEY and SVGEGT.

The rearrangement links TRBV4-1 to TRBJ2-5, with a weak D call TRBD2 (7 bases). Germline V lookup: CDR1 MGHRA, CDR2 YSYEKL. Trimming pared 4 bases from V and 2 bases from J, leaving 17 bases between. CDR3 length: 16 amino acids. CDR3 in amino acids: CASSPKWRGHQETQYF. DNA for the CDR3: TGCGCCAGCAGCCCCAAGTGGCGGGGGCATCAAGAGACCCAGTACTTC.

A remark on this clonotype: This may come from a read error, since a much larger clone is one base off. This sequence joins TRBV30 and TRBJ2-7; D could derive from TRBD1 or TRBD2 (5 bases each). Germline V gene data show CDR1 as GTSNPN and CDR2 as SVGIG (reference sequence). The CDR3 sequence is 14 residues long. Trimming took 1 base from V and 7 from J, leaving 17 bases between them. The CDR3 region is CAWSAGSPTNEQYF. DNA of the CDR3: TGTGCCTGGAGTGCAGGGAGTCCTACGAATGAGCAGTACTTC.

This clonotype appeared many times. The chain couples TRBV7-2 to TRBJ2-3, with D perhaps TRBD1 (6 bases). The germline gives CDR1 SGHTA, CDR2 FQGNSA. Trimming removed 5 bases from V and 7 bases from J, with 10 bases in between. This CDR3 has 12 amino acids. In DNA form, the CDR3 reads TGTGCCAGCAGCCCCGGGACAAATACGCAGTATTTT. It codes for CASSPGTNTQYF.

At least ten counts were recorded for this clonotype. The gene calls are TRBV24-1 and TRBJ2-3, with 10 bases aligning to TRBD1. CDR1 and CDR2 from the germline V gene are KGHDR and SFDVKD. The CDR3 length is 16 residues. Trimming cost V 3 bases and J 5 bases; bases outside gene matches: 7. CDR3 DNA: TGTGCCACCAGTGATACCGGACAGGGGGATGGAGATACGCAGTATTTT. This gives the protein CATSDTGQGDGDTQYF.

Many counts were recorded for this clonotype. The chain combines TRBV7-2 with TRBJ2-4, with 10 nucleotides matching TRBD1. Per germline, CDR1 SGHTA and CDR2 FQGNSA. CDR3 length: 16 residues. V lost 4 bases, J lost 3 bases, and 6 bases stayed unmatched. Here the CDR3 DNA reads TGTGCCAGCAGCTCGGGACAGGGGATGGGCAAAAACATTCAGTACTTC. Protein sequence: CASSSGQGMGKNIQYF.

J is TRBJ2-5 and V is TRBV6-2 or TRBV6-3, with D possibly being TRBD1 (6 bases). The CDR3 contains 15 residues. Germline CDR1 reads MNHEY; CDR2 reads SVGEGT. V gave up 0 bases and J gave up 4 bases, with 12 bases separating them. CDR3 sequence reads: CASSYSRGGRETQYF. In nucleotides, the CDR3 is TGTGCCAGCAGTTACTCCCGAGGGGGTAGAGAGACCCAGTACTTC.

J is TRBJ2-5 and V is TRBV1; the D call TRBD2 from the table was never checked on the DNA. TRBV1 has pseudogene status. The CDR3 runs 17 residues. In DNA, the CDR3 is TGCACCAGCAGCCAAGATGGGAGACGAAGGGCCTGGGAGACCCAGTACTTC. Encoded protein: CTSSQDGRRRAWETQYF.

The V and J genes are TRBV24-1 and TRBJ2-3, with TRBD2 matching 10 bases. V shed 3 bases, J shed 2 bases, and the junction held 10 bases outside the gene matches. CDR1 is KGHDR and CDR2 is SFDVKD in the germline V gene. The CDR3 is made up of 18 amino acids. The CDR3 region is CATSDGASGGLNTDTQYF. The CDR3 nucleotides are TGTGCCACCAGTGATGGGGCTAGCGGGGGCCTTAACACAGATACGCAGTATTTT.

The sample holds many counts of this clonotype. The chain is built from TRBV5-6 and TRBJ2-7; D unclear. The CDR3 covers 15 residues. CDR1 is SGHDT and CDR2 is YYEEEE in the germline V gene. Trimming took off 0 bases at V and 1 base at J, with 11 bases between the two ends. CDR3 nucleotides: TGTGCCAGCAGCTTGGGTAGGCAGATATCCTACGAGCAGTACTTC. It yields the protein CASSLGRQISYEQYF.

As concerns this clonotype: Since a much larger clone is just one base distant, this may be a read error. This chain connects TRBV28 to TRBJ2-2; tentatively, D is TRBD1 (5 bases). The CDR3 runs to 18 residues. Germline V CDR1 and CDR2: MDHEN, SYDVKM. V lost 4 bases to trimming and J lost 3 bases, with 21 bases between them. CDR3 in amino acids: CASSSVWGRARDTGELFF. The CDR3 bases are TGTGCCAGCAGTTCTGTCTGGGGCAGGGCCAGAGACACCGGGGAGCTGTTTTTT. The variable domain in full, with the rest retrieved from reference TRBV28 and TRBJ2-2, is DVKVTQSSRYLVKRTGEKVFLECVQDMDHENMFWYRQDPGLGLRLIYFSYDVKMKEKGDIPEGYSVSREKKERFSLILESASTNQTSMYLCASSSVWGRARDTGELFFGEGSRLTVL.

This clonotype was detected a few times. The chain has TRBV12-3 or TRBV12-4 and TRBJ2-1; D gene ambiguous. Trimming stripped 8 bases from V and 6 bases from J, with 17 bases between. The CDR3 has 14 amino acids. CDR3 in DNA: TGTGCCAGCCATGATCGTTCAGGCCCCAATGAGCAGTTCTTC. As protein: CASHDRSGPNEQFF.

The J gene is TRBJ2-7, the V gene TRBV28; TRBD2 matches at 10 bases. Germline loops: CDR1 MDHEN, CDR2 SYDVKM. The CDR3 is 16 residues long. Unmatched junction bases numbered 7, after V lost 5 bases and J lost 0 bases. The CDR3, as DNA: TGTGCCAGCAGTCCCTGGACTAGCGGCTACTCCTACGAGCAGTACTTC. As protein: CASSPWTSGYSYEQYF.

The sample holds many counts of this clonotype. The CDR3 loop is CASLDRQRTEAFF. The CDR3 DNA is TGTGCCAGCCTCGACAGGCAAAGGACTGAAGCTTTCTTT. The J gene is TRBJ1-1, the V gene TRBV4-2, with a weak D call TRBD1 (6 bases). The CDR3 has 13 residues. Trimming took off 8 bases at V and 5 bases at J, with 15 bases between the two ends. Germline V gives CDR1 LGHNA, CDR2 YNFKEQ.

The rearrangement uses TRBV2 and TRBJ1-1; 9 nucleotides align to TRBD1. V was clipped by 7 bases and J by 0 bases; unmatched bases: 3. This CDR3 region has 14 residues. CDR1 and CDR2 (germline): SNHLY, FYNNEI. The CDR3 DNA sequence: TGTGCCAGCACTTACAGGGGGCTGAACACTGAAGCTTTCTTT. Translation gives CASTYRGLNTEAFF.

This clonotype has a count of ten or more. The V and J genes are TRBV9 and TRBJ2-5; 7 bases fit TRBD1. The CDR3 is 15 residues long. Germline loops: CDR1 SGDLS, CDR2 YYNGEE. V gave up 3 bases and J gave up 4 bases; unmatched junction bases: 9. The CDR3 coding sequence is TGTGCCAGCAGCGCTCTAGAGGGGGCCGGAGAGACCCAGTACTTC. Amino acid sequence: CASSALEGAGETQYF.

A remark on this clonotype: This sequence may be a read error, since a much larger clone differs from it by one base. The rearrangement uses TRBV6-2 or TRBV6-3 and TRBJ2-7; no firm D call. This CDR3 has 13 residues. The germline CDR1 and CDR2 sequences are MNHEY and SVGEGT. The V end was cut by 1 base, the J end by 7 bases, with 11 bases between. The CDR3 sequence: CASSYLVVTEQYF. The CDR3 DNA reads TGTGCCAGCAGTTACTTGGTGGTTACTGAGCAGTACTTC.

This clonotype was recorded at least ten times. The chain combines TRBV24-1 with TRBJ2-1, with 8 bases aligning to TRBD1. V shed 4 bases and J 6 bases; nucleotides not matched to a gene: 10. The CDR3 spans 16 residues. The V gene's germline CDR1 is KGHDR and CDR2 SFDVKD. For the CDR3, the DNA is TGTGCCACCAGTGACCCCGGACAGGGATACCTCAATGAGCAGTTCTTC. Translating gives CATSDPGQGYLNEQFF.

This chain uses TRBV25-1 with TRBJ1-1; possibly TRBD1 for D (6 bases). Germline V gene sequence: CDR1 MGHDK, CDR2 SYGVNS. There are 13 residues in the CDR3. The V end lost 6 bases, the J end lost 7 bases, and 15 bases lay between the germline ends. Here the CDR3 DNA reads TGTGCCAGCAGCCACAGGGTAGGTGGTGAAGCTTTCTTT. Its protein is CASSHRVGGEAFF.

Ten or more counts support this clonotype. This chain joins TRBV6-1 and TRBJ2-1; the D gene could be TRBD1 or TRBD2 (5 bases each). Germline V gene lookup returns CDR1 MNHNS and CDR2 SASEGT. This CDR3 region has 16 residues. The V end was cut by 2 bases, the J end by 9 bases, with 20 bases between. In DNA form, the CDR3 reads TGTGCCAGCAGTGAACTCAGGGTCCTATCAAGCGGTGAGCAGTTCTTC. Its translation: CASSELRVLSSGEQFF.

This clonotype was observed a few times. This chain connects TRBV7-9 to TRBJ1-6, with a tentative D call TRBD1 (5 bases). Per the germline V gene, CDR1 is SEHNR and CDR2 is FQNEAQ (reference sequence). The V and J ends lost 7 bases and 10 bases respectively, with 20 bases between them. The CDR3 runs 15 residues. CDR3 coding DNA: TGTGCCAGCACCATTGGAGACGCCCGGGGGTCACCCCTCCACTTT. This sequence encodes CASTIGDARGSPLHF.

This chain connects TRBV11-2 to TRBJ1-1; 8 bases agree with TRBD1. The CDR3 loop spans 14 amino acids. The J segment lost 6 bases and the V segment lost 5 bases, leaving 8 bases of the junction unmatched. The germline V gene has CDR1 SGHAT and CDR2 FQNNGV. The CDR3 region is CASSPFAGGAEAFF. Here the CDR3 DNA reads TGTGCCAGCAGCCCCTTCGCAGGGGGCGCTGAAGCTTTCTTT.